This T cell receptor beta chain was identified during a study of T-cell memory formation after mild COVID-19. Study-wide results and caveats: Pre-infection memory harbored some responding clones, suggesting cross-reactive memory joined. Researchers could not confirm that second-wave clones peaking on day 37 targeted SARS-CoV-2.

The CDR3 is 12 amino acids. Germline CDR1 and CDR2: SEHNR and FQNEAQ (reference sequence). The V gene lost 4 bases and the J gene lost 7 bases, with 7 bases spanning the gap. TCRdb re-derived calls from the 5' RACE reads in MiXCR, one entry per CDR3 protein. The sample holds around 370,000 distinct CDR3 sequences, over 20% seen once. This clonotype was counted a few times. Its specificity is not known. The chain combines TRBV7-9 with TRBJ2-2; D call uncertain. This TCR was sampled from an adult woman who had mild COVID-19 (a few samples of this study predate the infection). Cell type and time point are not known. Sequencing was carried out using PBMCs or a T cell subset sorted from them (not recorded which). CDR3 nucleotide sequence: TGTGCCAGCAGCTCCGATTTCGGGGAGCTGTTTTTT. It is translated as CASSSDFGELFF.